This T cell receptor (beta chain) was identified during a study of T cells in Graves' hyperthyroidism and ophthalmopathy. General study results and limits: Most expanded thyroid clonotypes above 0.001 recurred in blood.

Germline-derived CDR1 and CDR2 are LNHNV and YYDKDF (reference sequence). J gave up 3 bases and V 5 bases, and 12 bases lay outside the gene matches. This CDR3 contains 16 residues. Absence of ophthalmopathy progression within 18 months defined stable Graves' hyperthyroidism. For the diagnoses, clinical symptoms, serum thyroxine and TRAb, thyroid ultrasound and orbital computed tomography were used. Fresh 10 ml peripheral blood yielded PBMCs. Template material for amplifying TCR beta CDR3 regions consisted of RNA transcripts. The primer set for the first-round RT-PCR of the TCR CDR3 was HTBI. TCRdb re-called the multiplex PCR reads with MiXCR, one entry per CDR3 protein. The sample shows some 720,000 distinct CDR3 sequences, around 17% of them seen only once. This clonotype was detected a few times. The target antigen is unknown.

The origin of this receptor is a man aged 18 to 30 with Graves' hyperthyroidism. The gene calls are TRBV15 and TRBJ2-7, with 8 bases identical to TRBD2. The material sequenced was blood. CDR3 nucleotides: TGTGCCACCAGCCCAAGCAAGGGACTAGGGGACTACGAGCAGTACTTC. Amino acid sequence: CATSPSKGLGDYEQYF.